This entry features one T cell receptor beta chain sequence. Its target is unknown. V gave up 1 base and J gave up 8 bases; unmatched junction bases: 4. This CDR3 has 13 residues. Germline assignment: CDR1 GTSNPN and CDR2 SVGIG (reference sequence). Treatment: about 20 received Ad26.COV2.S at low or high dose, single or two shots; about 5 received placebo; per-sample allocation not given. Day 63 after the first injection of vaccine or placebo was the sampling time. The study used a vaccine consisting of an Ad26 vector that expressed Wuhan-strain SARS-CoV-2 spike. The data belong to a study of Ad26.COV2.S vaccination and SARS-CoV-2 variants. Findings of the study overall: Responses of spike-specific T cells (both CD8+ and CD4+) reportedly showed substantial breadth after vaccination. Analyses of TCR breadth and depth may have underestimated total T cell responses.

The protocol was immunoSEQ multiplex PCR, while the TCRdb copy is restricted to in-frame clones and leaves out a portion. This table holds around 320,000 clones, more than 70% found once. This TCR was sampled from a person between 18 and 59 years old who received the Ad26.COV2.S COVID-19 vaccine or a placebo. Sequences were derived from peripheral blood, sampled in a trial of Ad26.COV2.S vaccine versus placebo. This rearrangement joins TRBV30 to TRBJ1-2; TRBD1 matches at 10 bases. The CDR3 DNA sequence: TGTGCCTGGAGTGGGGGGACAGGGGTCGGCTACACCTTC. Residues: CAWSGGTGVGYTF. Full variable domain (remainder filled in from reference TRBV30 and TRBJ1-2): SQTIHQWPATLVQPVGSPLSLECTVEGTSNPNLYWYRQAAGRGLQLLFYSVGIGQISSEVPQNLSASRPQDRQFILSSKKLLLSDSGFYLCAWSGGTGVGYTFGSGTRLTVV.